This passage covers 27 T cell receptor beta chains from one sample sequenced in a study of T cells in Graves' hyperthyroidism and ophthalmopathy. Amplification of TCR beta CDR3 regions used RNA as the template. Carried out on the TCR CDR3, a first-round RT-PCR used the HTBI primer set. TCRdb redid the calling of the multiplex PCR reads with MiXCR, one entry per CDR3 protein. The data contain 600,000 to 650,000 distinct CDR3 sequences, less than 25% of them singletons. Sequencing was carried out using blood. The origin of the receptors is a young man with Graves' ophthalmopathy.

The chain employs TRBV7-3 and TRBJ2-2, with 7 bases matching TRBD1. Germline V lookup: CDR1 SGHTA, CDR2 FQGTGA. The V segment lost 3 bases and the J segment 0 bases; nucleotides outside the gene matches: 4. The CDR3 spans 16 residues. The CDR3 is CASSFTGVSNTGELFF. For the CDR3, the DNA is TGTGCCAGCAGCTTCACAGGGGTTTCGAACACCGGGGAGCTGTTTTTT.

This rearrangement joins TRBV10-3 to TRBJ2-2, with 7 nucleotides matching TRBD2. The ends lost 2 bases at V and 4 bases at J; junction bases unmatched: 7. Germline-derived CDR1 and CDR2 are ENHRY and SYGVKD. The CDR3 is 16 amino acids. CDR3 nucleotides: TGTGCCATCAGTGAGGTGGGGCTAGCGGTCACCGGGGAGCTGTTTTTT. It codes for CAISEVGLAVTGELFF.

This clonotype was counted between two and nine times. V and J are TRBV18 and TRBJ2-1; either TRBD1 or TRBD2 may supply D (5 bases each). Germline CDR1 KGHSH, CDR2 LQKENI. V was shortened by 3 bases and J by 4 bases, with 16 bases between the two germline ends. The CDR3 totals 16 residues. Written as DNA, the CDR3 is TGTGCCAGCTCACCGGGGAGTAGGGGATCTTACAATGAGCAGTTCTTC. This translates into CASSPGSRGSYNEQFF.

This chain connects TRBV6-9 to TRBJ1-5, with D possibly TRBD1 on 6 matching bases. Looked up from germline, CDR1 is MNHGY and CDR2 is SVAAGI. The CDR3 extends over 14 amino acids. Trimming removed 3 bases at V and 6 bases at J, with 12 bases between. The CDR3 bases are TGTGCCAGCAGTTACAGGGGAGTGAGTCAGCCCCAGCATTTT. This encodes CASSYRGVSQPQHF.

This sequence joins TRBV7-9 and TRBJ1-2; D is perhaps TRBD1 (5 bases). Germline V gives CDR1 SEHNR, CDR2 FQNEAQ (reference sequence). Trimming pared 4 bases from V and 4 bases from J, leaving 13 bases between. CDR3 length equals 14 residues. Written as DNA, the CDR3 is TGTGCCAGCAGCTCCACCCCGGACACCTATGGCTACACCTTC. Translating gives CASSSTPDTYGYTF.

In its sample, this clonotype was seen a few times. The chain recombines TRBV29-1 with TRBJ2-7, with D hard to call. The CDR3 consists of 11 residues. Germline loops: CDR1 SQVTM, CDR2 ANQGSEA. V was cut by 6 bases and J by 0 bases, with 6 bases left in between. CDR3 sequence reads: CSVRYSYEQYF. The CDR3 bases are TGCAGCGTCCGTTACTCCTACGAGCAGTACTTC.

CDR3 amino acids: CASSSSPSGANVLTF. As DNA, the CDR3 is TGTGCCAGCAGCTCTTCGCCATCTGGGGCCAACGTCCTGACTTTC. The gene calls are TRBV9 and TRBJ2-6; D is unresolved. The V gene's germline CDR1 is SGDLS and CDR2 YYNGEE. This CDR3 comprises 15 residues. Trimming took 4 bases from V and 1 from J, leaving 9 bases between them. The full variable domain, in which reference TRBV9 and TRBJ2-6 provide the parts outside the CDR3, is DSGVTQTPKHLITATGQRVTLRCSPRSGDLSVYWYQQSLDQGLQFLIQYYNGEERAKGNILERFSAQQFPDLHSELNLSSLELGDSALYFCASSSSPSGANVLTFGAGSRLTVL.

This clonotype turned up a few times. The chain recombines TRBV19 with TRBJ2-7; TRBD1 matches 12 bases. With 2 bases clipped from V and 5 bases from J, the junction kept 4 bases outside the gene matches. This CDR3 spans 15 amino acids. Germline CDR1 LNHDA, CDR2 SQIVND (reference sequence). The DNA for the CDR3 is TGTGCCAGTAGTATACTGGGACAGGGGGCAAACGAGCAGTACTTC. Its protein is CASSILGQGANEQYF.

The chain is built from TRBV19 and TRBJ2-7, with D perhaps TRBD2 (6 bases). The germline CDR1 and CDR2 sequences are LNHDA and SQIVND (reference sequence). The V end lost 5 bases, the J end lost 2 bases, and 13 bases lay between the germline ends. The CDR3 length is 14 residues. CDR3: CASSWTEGTYEQYF. In DNA form, the CDR3 reads TGTGCCAGTAGTTGGACGGAGGGGACCTACGAGCAGTACTTC.

The V gene is TRBV4-3, the J gene TRBJ2-2; D may be TRBD1 (6 bases). V was trimmed by 0 bases and J by 9 bases, leaving 11 bases between them. The CDR3 consists of 14 residues. Germline V gene data show CDR1 as LGHNA and CDR2 as YSLEER. The CDR3 sequence: CASSQDRGHRELFF. Here the CDR3 DNA reads TGCGCCAGCAGCCAAGACAGGGGCCACCGGGAGCTGTTTTTT.

There are a few counts of this clonotype. This rearrangement joins TRBV20-1 to TRBJ2-5; TRBD1 agrees at 8 bases. The J segment lost 5 bases and the V segment lost 3 bases, leaving 8 bases of the junction unmatched. This CDR3 spans 14 amino acids. From germline, CDR1 is DFQATT and CDR2 SNEGSKA (reference sequence). The CDR3 here is CSASRTGGGETQYF. In DNA, the CDR3 is TGCAGTGCTAGCCGAACAGGGGGAGGCGAGACCCAGTACTTC.

The V and J genes are TRBV7-2 and TRBJ2-7; 14 bases are shared with TRBD2. The CDR3 contains 18 residues. V shed 3 bases and J 0 bases; nucleotides not matched to a gene: 7. Germline-derived CDR1 and CDR2 are SGHTA and FQGNSA. This CDR3 is CASSLTGLAGALSYEQYF. The CDR3 DNA sequence: TGTGCCAGCAGCTTGACGGGACTAGCGGGAGCCCTCTCCTACGAGCAGTACTTC.

A few counts support this clonotype. This rearrangement joins TRBV24-1 to TRBJ2-3; D may correspond to TRBD1 or TRBD2 (5 bases each). The germline V gene encodes CDR1 KGHDR and CDR2 SFDVKD. This CDR3 spans 14 amino acids. The germline V and J ends were trimmed by 1 base and 4 bases, with 8 bases remaining between them. DNA for the CDR3: TGTGCCACCAGTGATTTCGGGGACGCAGATACGCAGTATTTT. Protein sequence: CATSDFGDADTQYF.

The count of this clonotype is one. The rearrangement joins TRBV6-1 to TRBJ2-7; 7 bases fit TRBD1. J gave up 4 bases and V 6 bases, and 12 bases lay outside the gene matches. The V gene's germline CDR1 is MNHNS and CDR2 SASEGT. The CDR3 contains 15 residues. The CDR3 region has the DNA TGTGCCAGCAGCATTGATGCGACAGGGCCGTACGAGCAGTACTTC. This translates into CASSIDATGPYEQYF.

This clonotype was seen many times. This sequence joins TRBV6-1 and TRBJ2-7, with TRBD2 identical over 11 bases. From germline, CDR1 is MNHNS and CDR2 SASEGT. The CDR3 runs 14 residues. The trim removed 5 bases at V and 5 bases at J, leaving 5 bases unmatched. The CDR3 coding sequence is TGTGCCAGCAGTTTACTAGCGGGAGAAAACGAGCAGTACTTC. Translated: CASSLLAGENEQYF.

This clonotype was counted only a few times. The chain carries TRBV10-1 and TRBJ1-1, with a possible D match to TRBD1 (5 bases). This CDR3 has 12 amino acids. V dropped 2 bases and J dropped 7 bases, with 8 bases sitting between them. Germline V gene lookup returns CDR1 WNHNN and CDR2 SYGVQD (reference sequence). In DNA form, the CDR3 reads TGCGCCAGCAGTGAGACAGGTCTTGAAGCTTTCTTT. Translating it yields CASSETGLEAFF.

The chain links TRBV12-3 or TRBV12-4 to TRBJ2-1, with 9 bases matching TRBD2. This CDR3 spans 16 amino acids. The junction had 11 bases not matched to a gene; V was cut back by 1 base and J by 10 bases. CDR3 sequence (DNA): TGTGCCAGCAGTTTAGTTAGAGTAGCGGGAGTAAACGAGCAGTTCTTC. Translation gives CASSLVRVAGVNEQFF.

The chain carries TRBV5-1 and TRBJ2-2, with 13 bases that match TRBD2. Germline assignment: CDR1 SGHRS and CDR2 YFSETQ. Trimming removed 4 bases from V and 4 bases from J; junction bases left unmatched: 10. The CDR3 extends over 18 amino acids. The CDR3 region is CASSLELAGGPVTGELFF. CDR3 sequence (DNA): TGCGCCAGCAGCCTCGAACTAGCGGGAGGGCCGGTCACCGGGGAGCTGTTTTTT.

This clonotype was picked up many times. CDR3 sequence: CASIRSGGWEQFF. The CDR3 DNA reads TGTGCCAGCATAAGGAGCGGGGGGTGGGAGCAGTTCTTC. The chain has TRBV28 and TRBJ2-1, with TRBD2 identical over 9 bases. Trimming took 7 bases from V and 10 from J; bases not matched to a gene: 8. Germline V gene lookup returns CDR1 MDHEN and CDR2 SYDVKM. This CDR3 contains 13 residues. The whole variable domain, filled in from reference TRBV28 and TRBJ2-1, reads DVKVTQSSRYLVKRTGEKVFLECVQDMDHENMFWYRQDPGLGLRLIYFSYDVKMKEKGDIPEGYSVSREKKERFSLILESASTNQTSMYLCASIRSGGWEQFFGPGTRLTVL.

This clonotype appeared many times. The V and J genes are TRBV28 and TRBJ2-1; D unresolved. V gave up 4 bases and J gave up 3 bases, with 16 bases separating them. Germline V gene data show CDR1 as MDHEN and CDR2 as SYDVKM. The CDR3 is made up of 16 amino acids. CDR3 sequence: CASSSDYSAHYNEQFF. DNA for the CDR3: TGTGCCAGCAGTTCCGATTACAGCGCCCACTACAATGAGCAGTTCTTC.

This clonotype was detected only a few times. This rearrangement joins TRBV20-1 to TRBJ1-4; D remains unclear. Germline lookup yields CDR1 DFQATT and CDR2 SNEGSKA (reference sequence). The V end lost 0 bases, the J end lost 0 bases, and 11 bases lay between the germline ends. This CDR3 comprises 16 residues. The CDR3 nucleotides are TGCAGTGCTAGAGAGGGAAAAGGCACAACTAATGAAAAACTGTTTTTT. It yields the protein CSAREGKGTTNEKLFF.

In its sample, this clonotype was seen many times. The chain recombines TRBV11-3 with TRBJ2-1, with TRBD2 as a possible D gene (6 bases). V was cut by 3 bases and J by 3 bases, with 9 bases left in between. CDR3 length: 14 amino acids. Germline-derived CDR1 and CDR2 are SGHNT and YENEEA. The CDR3 nucleotides read TGTGCCAGCAGCTTGGGGGAGGTCTACAATGAGCAGTTCTTC. Its protein product is CASSLGEVYNEQFF.

In this sample, this clonotype turned up a few times. The CDR3 protein is CASSLGTGGYNSPLHF. CDR3 bases: TGTGCCAGCAGTTTGGGGACAGGGGGCTATAATTCACCCCTCCACTTT. The chain couples TRBV28 to TRBJ1-6, with 11 bases fitting TRBD1. After removal of 3 bases from V and 3 bases from J, the junction contained 1 base not matched to a gene. CDR3 size: 16 residues. From germline, CDR1 is MDHEN and CDR2 SYDVKM.

This clonotype was counted many times. The chain carries TRBV28 and TRBJ1-2, with D possibly matching TRBD1 (6 bases). The germline gives CDR1 MDHEN, CDR2 SYDVKM. The CDR3 consists of 15 residues. V gave up 4 bases and J gave up 6 bases, with 18 bases separating them. The CDR3 nucleotides read TGTGCCAGCAGTTCCCCAGCAGGGGACCACGATGGCTACACCTTC. It encodes CASSSPAGDHDGYTF.

The chain carries TRBV2 and TRBJ2-3; 7 bases match TRBD2. The CDR3 extends over 16 amino acids. Trimming took 7 bases from V and 1 from J; bases not matched to a gene: 11. Germline CDR1 reads SNHLY; CDR2 reads FYNNEI. The CDR3 DNA follows: TGTGCCAGCACTTCGTCCGGCGGGAGTGGCACAGATACGCAGTATTTT. It encodes CASTSSGGSGTDTQYF.

This clonotype was detected only a few times. V and J are TRBV6-2 or TRBV6-3 and TRBJ2-1, with TRBD1 identical over 9 bases. With 7 bases clipped from V and 3 bases from J, the junction kept 4 bases outside the gene matches. Germline V gene sequence: CDR1 MNHEY, CDR2 SVGEGT. The CDR3 runs 14 residues. The CDR3 bases are TGTGCCAGCAAACGGACAGGGGTCTACAATGAGCAGTTCTTC. Protein: CASKRTGVYNEQFF.

The rearrangement links TRBV4-1 to TRBJ2-2; D gene unclear. The CDR3 loop spans 13 amino acids. CDR1 MGHRA and CDR2 YSYEKL come from the germline V gene. Trimming took 5 bases from V and 6 from J, leaving 10 bases between them. CDR3 in amino acids: CASSDTGAGELFF. The DNA for the CDR3 is TGCGCCAGCAGCGACACCGGCGCCGGGGAGCTGTTTTTT.